This T cell receptor (beta chain) was sequenced during a study of shared clonotypes between healthy human individuals (dated by TCRdb to 2018 to 2020). With respect to the entire study: A few men and a couple of women, aged 18 to 49 years, made up the cohort. For each donor, CD4 naive and CD4 memory were each run on three plates, CD8 naive on two plates, and CD8 memory on one plate. To estimate repertoire size and how much clonotype sharing occurs between individuals, the study deeply sequenced the blood TCR repertoires of roughly 5 healthy adults. Libraries were prepared and TCR repertoires were sequenced by different laboratories using diverse techniques, in order to increase sequencing depth and limit assay-specific biases. Each donor's leukapheresis produced roughly between about 0.9 and 9.5 billion PBMCs.

The germline V gene (reference sequence) supplies CDR1 MNHEY and CDR2 SMNVEV. The CDR3 runs 12 residues from the cysteine to the phenylalanine. The CDR3 DNA has 36 bases and is translated from base 1. At the junction V is shortened by 6 bases and J by 7 bases, with 12 bases in between. A word on this clone: This receptor's antigen is unknown. This likely came from a read error, as a far larger clone is one base away.

Donors were healthy HIV-negative adults with no recently reported acute infections or vaccinations. Every donor was a Caucasian adult living in Nashville, Tennessee, USA. CD4+ T cells were enriched by magnetic negative selection, after which naive cells were positively selected on CD45RA and the negative fraction was taken as the memory subset. After blood collection by leukapheresis, PBMCs were isolated using Ficoll-Histopaque density gradient centrifugation and then cryopreserved in the vapor phase of liquid nitrogen. Analytical flow cytometry was used to check the purity and quantity of every magnetically sorted T cell population. From each sorted fraction, genomic DNA was isolated and quantified by UV absorbance on a Nanodrop 2000c. Using the deep immunoSEQ assay, multiplex PCR amplified TCR CDR3 regions from genomic DNA. For each cell subset, the extracted genomic DNA was distributed evenly across all wells of several immunoSEQ 96-well plates, and each plate served as one replicate. For sorted subsets, each replicate PCR was loaded with 200 ng genomic DNA, equivalent to about 30,000 T cell genomes. Purified libraries were measured with a Qubit 3.0 fluorometer, size-checked on a Bioanalyzer 2100, and measured again with the KAPA Library Quantification kit. Every immunoSEQ 96-well plate was sequenced on a separate single-read 150-cycle Illumina NextSeq 550 flow cell. For the original study's pipeline: Because only junctional sequences without quality scores were contained in the immunoSEQ output, filtering matching that applied to full-length reads could not be performed. To assign V/J genes and CDR3, sequences were annotated using PyIR, a Python wrapper for IgBLAST v1.9, with IMGT germline references. Reads were filtered out if the reads had weak V/J assignments (E-value above 1e-6), no CDR3, stop codons, out-of-frame junctions, or ambiguous translated residues. V3J clonotypes were defined as sequences sharing an identical inferred V gene, J gene, and CDR3 amino acid sequence. Percentage overlap between repertoires was computed as shared unique clonotypes divided by the size of the smaller repertoire. Repertoire richness was assessed with RTK rarefaction, the Chao1 estimator, and Recon v2.1 estimates of unobserved clonotypes. For all TCRbeta clonotypes obtained by the gDNA method from a handful of donors, generation probabilities were computed with OLGA. Drawn from immuneACCESS, this table holds only the in-frame rearrangements with V and J called that TCRdb kept. Clones are partly lost; checked studies trace under half to an unresolved V gene and leave the rest unexplained. D and trimming come from the DNA, and the V and J calls and clone size come from that table. The sample has around 700,000 clones on record, approximately 74% of them singletons. Of the sample, around 1.6% falls within the top ten clones.

Overall study outcomes, separate from this receptor: The genetic and exposure-history diversity represented was limited by the small number of donors. Pairwise subsampling indicated that sequencing depth was expected to affect the degree of clonotype sharing among donors. Naive subsets generally had larger estimated clonotype richness than memory subsets. Only blood was sampled, and tissue TCR repertoires likely differ from those in blood. When four donors were compared, the shared fraction of clonotypes was roughly 5% for naive CD4, about 4% for naive CD8, more than 2% for memory CD4, and 0.35% to 0.4% for memory CD8. Compared with non-shared clonotypes, clonotypes shared by all four sorted-subset donors had higher generation probabilities. Even with the large sequencing depth, rarefaction of the sorted-subset datasets indicated that sequencing was incomplete.

What was sequenced was memory CD4+ T cells sorted from blood. The label giving this sample's cell subset or site can be read as: CD45RA-negative fraction. The receptor's source is a woman aged 25 to 39 in good health. The chain employs TRBV27 and TRBJ1-2; the D gene identity is not certain. The CDR3 is CASRKIGSGYTF. The base sequence is TGTGCCAGCAGGAAGATAGGGTCTGGCTACACCTTC.